What follows is one T cell receptor beta chain and its context. Its specificity is unknown. Sequenced by immunoSEQ multiplex PCR; TCRdb stores in-frame clones only, minus some. The sample lists some 200,000 clones, around 83% occurring once. These data come from a study of cytomegalovirus exposure and HLA in healthy donors. General study results and limits: The classifier, whose performance was assessed in both the original and validation cohorts, reportedly diagnosed cytomegalovirus status with high specificity and sensitivity. A few of the chains that were CMV-associated were confirmed in vitro to be specific for CMV antigens.

CDR3 length equals 15 residues. V dropped 2 bases and J dropped 1 base, with 11 bases sitting between them. Germline V gene lookup returns CDR1 ENHRY and CDR2 SYGVKD. The sequence came from a woman aged 25 to 45 in good health and CMV-seropositive. The chain is built from TRBV10-3 and TRBJ1-2; D not certain. Sequencing was carried out using PBMCs. The CDR3 DNA reads TGTGCCATCAGTGAGGGGCCAAGCCGTAACTATGGCTACACCTTC. Its translation is CAISEGPSRNYGYTF.